The 18 T cell receptor beta chains listed next were all sequenced from one sample in a study of blood T cell repertoires in COVID-19. Produced via immunoSEQ multiplex PCR; TCRdb's table is partial and in-frame only. The data contain about 310,000 clones, 89% of them seen just once; the ten biggest clones take up roughly a tenth. Sequenced: PBMCs or T cells enriched from blood (not recorded which). The receptors shown here come from a woman in her forties who had recovered from COVID-19.

This clone showed up just a few times. CDR3 in DNA: TGTGCCAGCTTAGAGGGGGATCTGGACACTGAAGCTTTCTTT. It specifies CASLEGDLDTEAFF. This chain links TRBV19 with TRBJ1-1; the D gene is possibly TRBD1 (6 bases). Germline V gives CDR1 LNHDA, CDR2 SQIVND (reference sequence). The CDR3 extends over 14 amino acids. V lost 9 bases, J lost 3 bases, and 17 bases lay in between.

The chain uses TRBV5-1 and TRBJ2-1; no definite D call. Trimming removed 4 bases at V and 5 bases at J, with 22 bases between. The CDR3 has 17 amino acids. CDR1 is SGHRS and CDR2 is YFSETQ in the germline V gene. CDR3 nucleotide sequence: TGCGCCAGCAGCCGCCACTACGACCCAGTATCTCACAATGAGCAGTTCTTC. It codes for CASSRHYDPVSHNEQFF.

The rearrangement joins TRBV6-1 to TRBJ1-5, with D hard to call. In germline, CDR1 is MNHNS, CDR2 SASEGT. The CDR3 runs to 16 residues. The V and J ends lost 0 bases and 0 bases respectively, with 9 bases between them. CDR3 region: CASSEAYGGSNQPQHF. In DNA, the CDR3 is TGTGCCAGCAGTGAAGCGTACGGCGGTAGCAATCAGCCCCAGCATTTT.

The genes are TRBV4-3 and TRBJ1-2, with TRBD1 identical over 7 bases. CDR3 size: 15 residues. The J segment lost 4 bases and the V segment lost 2 bases, leaving 7 bases of the junction unmatched. Germline values: CDR1 LGHNA, CDR2 YSLEER. In DNA, the CDR3 is TGCGCCAGCAGCCAATTACTACAGGGGACCTATGGCTACACCTTC. It encodes CASSQLLQGTYGYTF.

The chain combines TRBV4-1 with TRBJ1-1; TRBD1 matches 7 bases. V trimming: 4 bases; J trimming: 1 base; junction bases outside the gene matches: 3. Germline V gene sequence: CDR1 MGHRA, CDR2 YSYEKL. This CDR3 contains 14 residues. CDR3 nucleotide sequence: TGCGCCAGCAGCCCGACAGGGCGGAACACTGAAGCTTTCTTT. Protein: CASSPTGRNTEAFF.

This clone was detected only once. The CDR3 DNA follows: TGTGCCAGCAGTCGACTAGCGGGGGTGAACACCGGGGAGCTGTTTTTT. Protein sequence: CASSRLAGVNTGELFF. The chain carries TRBV6-6 and TRBJ2-2; 12 bases agree with TRBD2. The germline V gene has CDR1 MNHNY and CDR2 SVGAGI (reference sequence). Trimming cost V 5 bases and J 1 base; bases outside gene matches: 2. The CDR3 runs to 16 residues.

J is TRBJ1-1 and V is TRBV27, with 11 bases identical to TRBD1. This CDR3 is 18 amino acids long. J gave up 2 bases and V 5 bases, and 13 bases lay outside the gene matches. CDR1 is MNHEY and CDR2 is SMNVEV in the germline V gene (reference sequence). CDR3 in DNA: TGTGCCAGCAGTCCAAAGCCCGGACAGGGGGCGAGAAACACTGAAGCTTTCTTT. Its protein is CASSPKPGQGARNTEAFF.

The gene calls are TRBV27 and TRBJ2-7, with 8 bases aligning to TRBD1. There are 13 residues in the CDR3. The trim removed 5 bases at V and 2 bases at J, leaving 2 bases unmatched. Germline CDR1 reads MNHEY; CDR2 reads SMNVEV (reference sequence). The CDR3 reads CASSEQGAYEQYF. As DNA, the CDR3 is TGTGCCAGCAGTGAACAGGGGGCCTACGAGCAGTACTTC.

The chain couples TRBV29-1 to TRBJ2-7; 8 positions match TRBD1. V was pared by 6 bases and J by 4 bases, with 8 bases of the junction left unmatched. The CDR3 has 13 residues. Germline assignment: CDR1 SQVTM and CDR2 ANQGSEA. The CDR3 sequence is CSVASTGGYEQYF. Here the CDR3 DNA reads TGCAGCGTGGCTTCAACAGGGGGATACGAGCAGTACTTC.

The gene calls are TRBV6-2 or TRBV6-3 and TRBJ1-2, with D unresolved. Germline V gene sequence: CDR1 MNHEY, CDR2 SVGEGT. Trimming stripped 2 bases from V and 6 bases from J, with 10 bases between. This CDR3 has 13 residues. Here the CDR3 DNA reads TGTGCCAGCAGTTACGGTGGCGGGGATGGCTACACCTTC. It translates to CASSYGGGDGYTF.

This chain joins TRBV10-1 and TRBJ2-3; a possible D gene is TRBD2 (6 bases). The CDR3 covers 15 residues. Germline loops: CDR1 WNHNN, CDR2 SYGVQD (reference sequence). With 3 bases removed from V and 2 bases from J, the gap between germline ends came to 12 bases. DNA for the CDR3: TGCGCCAGCAGTGATCCGGGACTGCTCACAGATACGCAGTATTTT. Translation gives CASSDPGLLTDTQYF.

The CDR3 protein is CASSPTANTEAFF. In DNA form, the CDR3 reads TGTGCCAGCAGCCCCACAGCGAACACTGAAGCTTTCTTT. The V call is TRBV28, the J call TRBJ1-1; no reliable D call. Deletions cut 6 bases from V and 1 base from J, with 9 bases between. The CDR3 totals 13 residues. Germline V gene lookup returns CDR1 MDHEN and CDR2 SYDVKM.

The rearrangement uses TRBV5-1 and TRBJ2-2; 7 bases agree with TRBD2. The ends lost 6 bases at V and 6 bases at J; junction bases unmatched: 11. CDR1 is SGHRS and CDR2 is YFSETQ in the germline V gene. The CDR3 is 15 residues long. Written as DNA, the CDR3 is TGCGCCAGCAATTCCCGGGACTATCTTTCCGGGGAGCTGTTTTTT. Translated: CASNSRDYLSGELFF.

Comments on this clone: The germline gene is not matched at one end of the junction; a read error may be the cause. The rearrangement uses TRBV7-7 and TRBJ2-1; weak D call: TRBD1 (7 bases). CDR3 length equals 15 residues. CDR1 and CDR2 from the germline V gene are SSHAT and FNYEAQ (reference sequence). CDR3 coding DNA: TGTGCTAGCAGCCCAGGGGGGACCACTTACAATGAGCAGTTCTTC. Translation gives CASSPGGTTYNEQFF. Complete variable domain (other parts from reference TRBV7-7 and TRBJ2-1): GAGVSQSPRYKVTKRGQDVTLRCDPISSHATLYWYQQALGQGPEFLTYFNYEAQPDKSGLPSDRFSAERPEGSISTLTIQRTEQRDSAMYRCASSPGGTTYNEQFFGPGTRLTVL.

The chain carries TRBV4-2 and TRBJ1-1; D unclear. Trimming pared 2 bases from V and 3 bases from J, leaving 4 bases between. The CDR3 is 12 amino acids. Per germline, CDR1 LGHNA and CDR2 YNFKEQ. CDR3 nucleotide sequence: TGTGCCAGCAGCCAACGGTACACTGAAGCTTTCTTT. Encoded protein: CASSQRYTEAFF.

The count of this clone is one. V usage is TRBV7-2 and J usage is TRBJ1-2, with TRBD1 as a possible D gene (5 bases). This CDR3 spans 15 amino acids. The V end was cut by 1 base, the J end by 2 bases, with 11 bases between. Germline CDR1 and CDR2: SGHTA and FQGNSA. The CDR3 region is CASSLDPAGNYGYTF. CDR3 coding DNA: TGTGCCAGCAGCTTAGACCCCGCAGGGAACTATGGCTACACCTTC.

The chain joins TRBV11-2 to TRBJ2-7; 8 bases map to TRBD2. Per the germline V gene, CDR1 is SGHAT and CDR2 is FQNNGV. Trimming cost V 5 bases and J 4 bases; bases outside gene matches: 13. This CDR3 has 16 residues. The CDR3 DNA sequence: TGTGCCAGCAGCCCCCTTATGGGCGGGAGGACGTACGAGCAGTACTTC. This encodes CASSPLMGGRTYEQYF. Full variable domain (missing parts from reference TRBV11-2 and TRBJ2-7): EAGVAQSPRYKIIEKRQSVAFWCNPISGHATLYWYQQILGQGPKLLIQFQNNGVVDDSQLPKDRFSAERLKGVDSTLKIQPAKLEDSAVYLCASSPLMGGRTYEQYFGPGTRLTVT.

The chain combines TRBV6-2 or TRBV6-3 with TRBJ1-5; D gene ambiguous. CDR1 is MNHEY, CDR2 SVGEGT, per germline. Trimming removed 1 base from V and 1 base from J, with 14 bases in between. CDR3 length: 17 residues. The CDR3 protein is CASSYLPGSLSNQPQHF. The CDR3 DNA is TGTGCCAGCAGTTACTTACCTGGGAGCCTGAGCAATCAGCCCCAGCATTTT.